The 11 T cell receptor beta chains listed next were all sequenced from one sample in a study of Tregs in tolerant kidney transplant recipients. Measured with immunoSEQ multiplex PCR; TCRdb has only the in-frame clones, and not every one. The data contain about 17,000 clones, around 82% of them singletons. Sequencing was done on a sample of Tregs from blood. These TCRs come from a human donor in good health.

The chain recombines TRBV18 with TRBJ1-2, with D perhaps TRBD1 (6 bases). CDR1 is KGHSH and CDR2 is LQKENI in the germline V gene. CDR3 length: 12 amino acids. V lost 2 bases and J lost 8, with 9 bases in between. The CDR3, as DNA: TGTGCCAGCTCACCAGACAGGTCCGGCTACACCTTC. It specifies CASSPDRSGYTF.

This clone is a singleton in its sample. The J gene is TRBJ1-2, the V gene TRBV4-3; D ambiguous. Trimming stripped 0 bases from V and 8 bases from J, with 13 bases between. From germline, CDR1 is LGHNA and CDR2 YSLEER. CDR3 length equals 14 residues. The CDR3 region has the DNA TGCGCCAGCAGCCAAGAATTAGGCCTCGGAGGCTACACCTTC. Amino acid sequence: CASSQELGLGGYTF.

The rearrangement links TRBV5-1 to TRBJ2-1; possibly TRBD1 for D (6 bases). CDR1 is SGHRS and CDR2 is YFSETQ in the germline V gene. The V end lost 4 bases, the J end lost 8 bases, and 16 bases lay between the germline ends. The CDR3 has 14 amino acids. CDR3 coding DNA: TGCGCCAGCAGCCAACCACAGGGTTTGGATGAGCAGTTCTTC. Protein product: CASSQPQGLDEQFF.

CDR3 residues: CASPTLGTDTQYF. The CDR3 DNA follows: TGTGCCAGCCCTACTTTAGGGACAGATACGCAGTATTTT. This chain joins TRBV5-8 and TRBJ2-3; no clear D gene. The CDR3 totals 13 residues. CDR1 and CDR2 from the germline V gene are SGHTS and YDEGEE. V was shortened by 7 bases and J by 3 bases, with 12 bases between the two germline ends.

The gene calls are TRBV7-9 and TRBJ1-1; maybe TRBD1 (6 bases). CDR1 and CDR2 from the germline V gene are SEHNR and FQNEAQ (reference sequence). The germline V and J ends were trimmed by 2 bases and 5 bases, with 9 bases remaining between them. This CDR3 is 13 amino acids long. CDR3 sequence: CASSLNRVTEAFF. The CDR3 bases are TGTGCCAGCAGCTTAAACAGGGTTACTGAAGCTTTCTTT.

The CDR3 loop reads CASSHIQGNYGYTF. DNA of the CDR3: TGTGCCAGCAGTCATATACAGGGGAACTATGGCTACACCTTC. The V and J genes are TRBV6-6 and TRBJ1-2, with 7 bases matching TRBD1. This CDR3 region has 14 residues. Germline CDR1 MNHNY, CDR2 SVGAGI (reference sequence). V shed 5 bases and J 2 bases; nucleotides not matched to a gene: 5.

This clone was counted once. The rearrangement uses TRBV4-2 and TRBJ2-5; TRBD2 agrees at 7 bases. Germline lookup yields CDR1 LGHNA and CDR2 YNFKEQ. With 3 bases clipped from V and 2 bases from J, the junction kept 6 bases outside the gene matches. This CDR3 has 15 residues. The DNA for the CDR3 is TGTGCCAGCAGCCAGGCAGCGGGGCAACAAGAGACCCAGTACTTC. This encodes CASSQAAGQQETQYF.

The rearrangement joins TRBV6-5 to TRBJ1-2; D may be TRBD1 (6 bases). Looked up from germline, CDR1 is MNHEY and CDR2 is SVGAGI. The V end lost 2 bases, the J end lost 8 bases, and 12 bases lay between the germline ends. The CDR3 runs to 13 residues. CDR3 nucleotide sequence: TGTGCCAGCAGTTACGTAGGGGGGAGCGGCTACACCTTC. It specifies CASSYVGGSGYTF.

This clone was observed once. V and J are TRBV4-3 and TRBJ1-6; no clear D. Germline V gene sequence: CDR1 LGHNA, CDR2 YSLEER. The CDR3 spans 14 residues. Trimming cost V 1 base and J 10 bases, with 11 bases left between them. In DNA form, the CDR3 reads TGCGCCAGCAGCCAAGTAACGGCTAACTCACCCCTCCACTTT. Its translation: CASSQVTANSPLHF.

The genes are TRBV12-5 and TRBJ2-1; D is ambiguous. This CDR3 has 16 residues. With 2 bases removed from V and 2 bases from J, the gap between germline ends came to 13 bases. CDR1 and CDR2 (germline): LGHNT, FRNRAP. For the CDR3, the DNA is TGTGCTAGTGGTTTGTTCGTAGCAATAACCTACAATGAGCAGTTCTTC. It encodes CASGLFVAITYNEQFF.

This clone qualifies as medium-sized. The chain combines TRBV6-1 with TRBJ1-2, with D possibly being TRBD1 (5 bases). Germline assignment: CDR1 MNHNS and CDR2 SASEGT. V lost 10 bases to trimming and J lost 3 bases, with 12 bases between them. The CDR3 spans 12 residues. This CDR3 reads CATGFSHYGYTF. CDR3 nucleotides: TGTGCCACAGGGTTTTCCCACTATGGCTACACCTTC.